Following are 24 T cell receptor beta chains from one sample sequenced in a study of breast tumors, draining lymph nodes, adjacent tissues. Each CDR3 protein is one row after TCRdb ran MiXCR on the multiplex PCR reads. Of around 290,000 distinct CDR3 sequences listed, 30% are singletons. Samples came from axillary lymph nodes draining the breast cancer. Sample: axillary lymph node tissue. These receptor sequences come from a female donor with breast cancer. Some clones in this sample may be carry-over from other donors' samples.

This clonotype came up many times. This rearrangement joins TRBV20-1 to TRBJ2-7; D is undetermined. The CDR3 is made up of 15 amino acids. Deletions cut 5 bases from V and 0 bases from J, with 17 bases between. Looked up from germline, CDR1 is DFQATT and CDR2 is SNEGSKA (reference sequence). CDR3 region: CSAPRPPPDSYEQYF. The CDR3 DNA follows: TGCAGTGCTCCCCGGCCACCCCCGGACTCCTACGAGCAGTACTTC.

This clonotype appeared many times. CDR3 in amino acids: CASSFARGELFF. CDR3 coding DNA: TGCGCCAGCAGCTTCGCGCGTGGGGAGCTGTTTTTT. The chain joins TRBV5-1 to TRBJ2-2; D call uncertain. CDR3 size: 12 residues. The V gene's germline CDR1 is SGHRS and CDR2 YFSETQ. V lost 2 bases and J lost 8, with 7 bases in between.

This clonotype was observed a handful of times. The chain links TRBV27 to TRBJ2-1; TRBD2 agrees at 7 bases. In germline, CDR1 is MNHEY, CDR2 SMNVEV (reference sequence). The CDR3 loop spans 15 amino acids. V was pared by 5 bases and J by 4 bases, with 8 bases of the junction left unmatched. CDR3 amino acids: CASSPRAGPYNEQFF. The CDR3 region has the DNA TGTGCCAGCAGTCCGAGAGCGGGACCATACAATGAGCAGTTCTTC.

This chain uses TRBV27 with TRBJ2-3, with D perhaps TRBD1 (6 bases). Germline V lookup: CDR1 MNHEY, CDR2 SMNVEV (reference sequence). The CDR3 spans 15 residues. Trimming took 5 bases from V and 4 from J, leaving 16 bases between them. CDR3 residues: CASSPTGLGADTQYF. DNA of the CDR3: TGTGCCAGCAGTCCAACAGGGTTGGGTGCAGATACGCAGTATTTT.

Only a few counts were recorded for this clonotype. This chain uses TRBV28 with TRBJ2-5, with D possibly called TRBD1 or TRBD2 (7 bases each). The V gene lost 10 bases and the J gene lost 2 bases, with 20 bases spanning the gap. Germline V gene lookup returns CDR1 MDHEN and CDR2 SYDVKM. CDR3 length: 15 residues. The CDR3 region is CATTIDREGQETQYF. In DNA, the CDR3 is TGTGCCACTACAATAGACAGGGAGGGGCAAGAGACCCAGTACTTC.

This clonotype appeared many times. V usage is TRBV6-1 and J usage is TRBJ1-5, with D possibly being TRBD1 (6 bases). This CDR3 is 14 amino acids long. Germline loops: CDR1 MNHNS, CDR2 SASEGT. Trimming stripped 7 bases from V and 2 bases from J, with 12 bases between. CDR3 sequence: CASNRGLGNQPQHF. CDR3 coding DNA: TGTGCCAGCAATCGGGGGCTGGGCAATCAGCCCCAGCATTTT.

This clonotype was seen at least ten times. This rearrangement joins TRBV9 to TRBJ2-2; D could derive from TRBD1 or TRBD2 (5 bases each). Deletions cut 3 bases from V and 5 bases from J, with 14 bases between. Germline lookup yields CDR1 SGDLS and CDR2 YYNGEE. CDR3 length equals 15 residues. In DNA, the CDR3 is TGTGCCAGCAGCGCGTCACCGGGGCAAACCGGGGAGCTGTTTTTT. This gives the protein CASSASPGQTGELFF.

A note on this clonotype: The CDR3 end shows no conserved phenylalanine or tryptophan, and so a read error is likely. The DNA is left out, because the CDR3 cannot be placed on it with certainty; the CDR3 is given as TCRdb lists it. The V call is TRBV4-1, the J call TRBJ1-3. Germline V gives CDR1 MGHRA, CDR2 YSYEKL. The CDR3 is 8 residues long, ends included. CDR3 region: CASSQEEG.

V usage is TRBV28 and J usage is TRBJ2-3; D unresolved. This CDR3 has 14 residues. Germline CDR1 and CDR2: MDHEN and SYDVKM. V shed 6 bases and J shed 4 bases, with 14 bases lying between them. The CDR3 protein is CASSSRRAPDTQYF. The CDR3 coding sequence is TGTGCCAGCAGCTCGAGACGAGCCCCAGATACGCAGTATTTT.

V usage is TRBV12-5 and J usage is TRBJ1-6, with D perhaps TRBD1 (5 bases). Germline CDR1 LGHNT, CDR2 FRNRAP. This CDR3 is 15 amino acids long. The CDR3 protein is CASSLRGAGNSPLHF. The CDR3 coding sequence is TGTGCCAGCAGTTTACGCGGGGCGGGGAATTCACCCCTCCACTTT. The full variable domain, its missing parts supplied by reference TRBV12-5 and TRBJ1-6, is DARVTQTPRHKVTEMGQEVTMRCQPILGHNTVFWYRQTMMQGLELLAYFRNRAPLDDSGMPKDRFSAEMPDATLATLKIQPSEPRDSAVYFCASSLRGAGNSPLHFGNGTRLTVT.

The CDR3 reads CASSLGSWSIQYF. In DNA form, the CDR3 reads TGTGCCAGCAGCTTAGGGAGTTGGAGCATTCAGTACTTC. The chain is built from TRBV7-3 and TRBJ2-4; D may be TRBD2 (5 bases). CDR1 and CDR2 (germline): SGHTA, FQGTGA. The CDR3 length is 13 residues. The V end lost 2 bases, the J end lost 9 bases, and 11 bases lay between the germline ends.

This clonotype was picked up many times. The V call is TRBV6-6, the J call TRBJ1-4, with D perhaps TRBD1 (6 bases). Looked up from germline, CDR1 is MNHNY and CDR2 is SVGAGI (reference sequence). Trimming shortened V by 6 bases and J by 7 bases, and 9 bases separated the two germline ends. This CDR3 has 12 residues. In DNA form, the CDR3 reads TGTGCCAGCAGGGCACAGGGTGAAAAACTGTTTTTT. The encoded protein is CASRAQGEKLFF.

This clonotype was found a few times. This chain links TRBV3-1 with TRBJ2-7; the D is unclear. Germline CDR1 is LGHDT and CDR2 is YNNKEL (reference sequence). The V gene lost 1 base and the J gene lost 0 bases, with 7 bases spanning the gap. The CDR3 is 14 residues long. CDR3 DNA sequence: TGTGCCAGCAGCCAAGTTGCGAACTCCTACGAGCAGTACTTC. It translates to CASSQVANSYEQYF.

As concerns this clonotype: A read error may be the cause here, since a much bigger clone is one base away. The J gene is TRBJ1-4, the V gene TRBV28; 8 bases map to TRBD1. CDR3 length equals 14 residues. Per germline, CDR1 MDHEN and CDR2 SYDVKM. In DNA, the CDR3 is TGTGCCAGCAGCCTGGACAGGGTTAATGAAAAACCGTTTTTT. It is translated as CASSLDRVNEKPFF.

This clonotype occurred a few times. The chain uses TRBV27 and TRBJ1-2; D uncertain. Germline V CDR1 and CDR2: MNHEY, SMNVEV (reference sequence). The germline V and J ends were trimmed by 0 bases and 5 bases, with 13 bases remaining between them. The CDR3 sequence is 15 residues long. This CDR3 is CASSLSSALPYGYTF. DNA of the CDR3: TGTGCCAGCAGTTTATCGTCAGCGCTCCCATATGGCTACACCTTC.

About this clonotype itself: This could be a read error, since a much larger clone is one nucleotide away. The chain has TRBV20-1 and TRBJ2-3, with 7 bases lining up with TRBD2. The CDR3 has 14 amino acids. CDR1 is DFQATT, CDR2 SNEGSKA, per germline (reference sequence). DNA of the CDR3: TGCAGTGCTAGAGAGGCGGGCGCGGGAGATACGCGGTATTTT. Protein product: CSAREAGAGDTRYF.

The table lists this clonotype with many counts. This chain links TRBV5-8 with TRBJ2-3; a weak D match, TRBD1 (6 bases). CDR1 is SGHTS, CDR2 YDEGEE, per germline. This CDR3 is 14 amino acids long. V lost 7 bases, J lost 2 bases, and 14 bases lay in between. CDR3 region: CASGTGHATDTQYF. The CDR3 region has the DNA TGTGCCAGCGGCACGGGACACGCCACAGATACGCAGTATTTT.

In the case of this clonotype: A much larger clone lies one base from this, so it may be a read error. This chain uses TRBV5-1 with TRBJ2-2; TRBD2 matches 7 bases. The CDR3 has 16 residues. Germline V gene sequence: CDR1 SGHRS, CDR2 YFSETQ. The CDR3 loop reads CASSLDGGKNTGELLF. The DNA of the CDR3 is TGCGCCAGCAGCTTGGACGGGGGGAAAAACACCGGGGAGCTGCTTTTT.

This clonotype was found many times. CDR3 amino acids: CASSYSGGPSEQYF. The CDR3 region has the DNA TGTGCCAGCAGTTACTCTGGGGGGCCGAGCGAGCAGTACTTC. This sequence joins TRBV6-5 and TRBJ2-7; D assignment may be TRBD1 or TRBD2 (6 bases each). V was pared by 0 bases and J by 6 bases, with 12 bases between. This CDR3 has 14 residues. From germline, CDR1 is MNHEY and CDR2 SVGAGI.

This clonotype has a handful of counts. The chain uses TRBV3-2 and TRBJ2-5; TRBD1, as called in the table, went unchecked against the DNA. TRBV3-2 is deemed a pseudogene. The CDR3 length is 17 residues. The CDR3 bases are TGTGCCAGCAGCCACAGTGTGCGGGGGTTGGATCGAGAGACCCAGTACTTC. Residues: CASSHSVRGLDRETQYF.

The chain combines TRBV20-1 with TRBJ1-1, with 12 bases that match TRBD1. This CDR3 contains 14 residues. CDR1 and CDR2 (germline): DFQATT, SNEGSKA (reference sequence). With V trimmed by 5 bases and J by 5 bases, 6 bases remained unmatched. CDR3 sequence (DNA): TGCAGTGCTCTCCGGGACAGGGGGCGGACTGAAGCTTTCTTT. As protein: CSALRDRGRTEAFF.

As regards this clonotype: This may be a read error, as it is one base from a much larger clone. The CDR3: CASSHSNNQETQYF. The CDR3 bases are TGTGCCAGCAGTCACTCAAATAACCAAGAGACCCAGTACTTC. The rearrangement joins TRBV6-5 to TRBJ2-5, with no clear D. The CDR3 runs 14 residues. From germline, CDR1 is MNHEY and CDR2 SVGAGI.

A note on this clonotype: A much bigger clone sits one base away, suggesting this may be a read error. The chain carries TRBV5-1 and TRBJ1-2, with 9 bases fitting TRBD1. Germline V lookup: CDR1 SGHRS, CDR2 YFSETQ. This CDR3 has 16 residues. The DNA of the CDR3 is TGCGTCAGCAGCTTGGCCGGGACAGGGAACAACTATGGCTACACCTTC. Its protein is CVSSLAGTGNNYGYTF.

This clonotype was seen once. The genes are TRBV10-3 and TRBJ1-3, with 8 bases that match TRBD1. The J call is doubtful: the DNA matches TRBJ2-3 better. The CDR3 is 15 amino acids. The V gene's germline CDR1 is ENHRY and CDR2 SYGVKD. CDR3 amino acids: CAISEGTGDADTQYF. CDR3 sequence (DNA): TGTGCCATCAGTGAAGGGACAGGAGACGCAGATACGCAGTATTTT.